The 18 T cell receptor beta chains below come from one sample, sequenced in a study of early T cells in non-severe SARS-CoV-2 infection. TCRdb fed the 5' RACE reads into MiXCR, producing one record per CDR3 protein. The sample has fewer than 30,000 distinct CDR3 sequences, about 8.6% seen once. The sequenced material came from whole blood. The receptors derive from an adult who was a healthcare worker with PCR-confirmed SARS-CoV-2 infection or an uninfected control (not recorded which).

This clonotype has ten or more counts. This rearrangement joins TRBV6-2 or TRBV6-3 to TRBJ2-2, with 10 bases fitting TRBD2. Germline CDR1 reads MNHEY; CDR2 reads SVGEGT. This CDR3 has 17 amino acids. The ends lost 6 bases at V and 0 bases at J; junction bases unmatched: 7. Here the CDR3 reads CASRNSGGVTNTGELFF. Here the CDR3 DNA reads TGTGCCAGCAGGAACAGCGGGGGGGTAACGAACACCGGGGAGCTGTTTTTT.

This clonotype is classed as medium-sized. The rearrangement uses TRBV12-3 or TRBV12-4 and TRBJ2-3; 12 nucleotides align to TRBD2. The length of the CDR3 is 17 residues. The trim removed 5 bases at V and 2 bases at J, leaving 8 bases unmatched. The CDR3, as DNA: TGTGCCAGCAGTCCTACTAGCGGGGGGCCTTACACAGATACGCAGTATTTT. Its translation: CASSPTSGGPYTDTQYF.

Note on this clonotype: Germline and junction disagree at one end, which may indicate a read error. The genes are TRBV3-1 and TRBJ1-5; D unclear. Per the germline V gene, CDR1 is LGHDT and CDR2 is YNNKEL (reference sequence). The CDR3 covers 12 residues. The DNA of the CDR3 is TGTGCCAGCAGTCAAGGCAATCAGCCCCAGCATTTT. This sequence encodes CASSQGNQPQHF.

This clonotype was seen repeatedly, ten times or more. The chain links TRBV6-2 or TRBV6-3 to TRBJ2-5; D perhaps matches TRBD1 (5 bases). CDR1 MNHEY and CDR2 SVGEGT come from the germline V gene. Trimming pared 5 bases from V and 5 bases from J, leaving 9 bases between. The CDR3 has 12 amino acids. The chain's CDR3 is CASSQGRETQYF. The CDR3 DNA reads TGTGCCAGCAGTCAGGGCCGGGAGACCCAGTACTTC.

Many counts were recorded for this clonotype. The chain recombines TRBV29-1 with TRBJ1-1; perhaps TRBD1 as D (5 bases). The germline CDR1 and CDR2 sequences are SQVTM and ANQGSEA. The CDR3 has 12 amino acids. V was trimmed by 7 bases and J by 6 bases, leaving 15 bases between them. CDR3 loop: CSAAFGAAEAFF. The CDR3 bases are TGCAGCGCTGCTTTTGGGGCCGCTGAAGCTTTCTTT.

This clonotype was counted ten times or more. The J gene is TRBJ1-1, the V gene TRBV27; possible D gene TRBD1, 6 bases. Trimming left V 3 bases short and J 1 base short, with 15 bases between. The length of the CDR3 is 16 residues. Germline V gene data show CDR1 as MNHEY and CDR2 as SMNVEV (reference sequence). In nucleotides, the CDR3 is TGTGCCAGCAGTTTTATGGGGGGCCTATGGAACACTGAAGCTTTCTTT. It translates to CASSFMGGLWNTEAFF.

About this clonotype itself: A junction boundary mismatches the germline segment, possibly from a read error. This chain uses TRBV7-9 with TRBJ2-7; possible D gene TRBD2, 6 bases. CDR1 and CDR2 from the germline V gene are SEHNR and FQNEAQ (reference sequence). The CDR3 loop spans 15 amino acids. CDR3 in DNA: TGTACCAGCAGCTTCGGGGGAAGGGTGGAAGACGAGCAGTACTTC. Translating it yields CTSSFGGRVEDEQYF.

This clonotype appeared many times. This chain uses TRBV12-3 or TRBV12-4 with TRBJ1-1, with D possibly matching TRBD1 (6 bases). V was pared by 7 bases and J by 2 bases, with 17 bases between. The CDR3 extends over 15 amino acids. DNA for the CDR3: TGTGCCAGCACACCGTTTGGGACAACAAACACTGAAGCTTTCTTT. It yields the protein CASTPFGTTNTEAFF.

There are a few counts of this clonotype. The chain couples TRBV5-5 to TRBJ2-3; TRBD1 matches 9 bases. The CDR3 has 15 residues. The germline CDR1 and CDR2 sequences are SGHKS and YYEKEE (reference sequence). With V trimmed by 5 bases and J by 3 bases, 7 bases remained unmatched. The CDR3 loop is CASSYFGTGTDTQYF. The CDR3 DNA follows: TGTGCCAGCAGTTATTTCGGGACAGGGACAGATACGCAGTATTTT.

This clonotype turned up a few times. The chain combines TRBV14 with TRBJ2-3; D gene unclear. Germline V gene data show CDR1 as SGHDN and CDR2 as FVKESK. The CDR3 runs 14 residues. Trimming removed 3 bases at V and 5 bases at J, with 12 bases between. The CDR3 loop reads CASSQAETQDTQYF. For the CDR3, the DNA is TGTGCCAGCAGCCAGGCGGAGACTCAAGATACGCAGTATTTT.

The CDR3 DNA is TGTGCCAGCAGCTTAAGCGGGGGGCGTATTCCCTACGAGCAGTACTTC. Translating gives CASSLSGGRIPYEQYF. The gene calls are TRBV7-3 and TRBJ2-7; 8 bases map to TRBD2. Trimming at V came to 1 base and at J to 2 bases, leaving 7 bases not matched to a gene. This CDR3 has 16 residues. Germline-derived CDR1 and CDR2 are SGHTA and FQGTGA.

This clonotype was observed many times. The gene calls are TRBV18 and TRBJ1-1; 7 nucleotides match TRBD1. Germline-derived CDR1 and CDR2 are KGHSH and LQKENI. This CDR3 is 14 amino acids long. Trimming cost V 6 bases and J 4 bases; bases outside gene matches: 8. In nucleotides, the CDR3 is TGTGCCAGCTCGCGACAGGGAGGTGGCACTGAAGCTTTCTTT. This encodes CASSRQGGGTEAFF.

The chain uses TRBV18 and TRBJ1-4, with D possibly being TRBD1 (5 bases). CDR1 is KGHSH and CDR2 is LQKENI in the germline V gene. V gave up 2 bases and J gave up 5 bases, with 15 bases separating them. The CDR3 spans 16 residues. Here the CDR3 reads CASSPGGARSNEKLFF. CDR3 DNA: TGTGCCAGCTCACCAGGGGGAGCCAGGTCGAATGAAAAACTGTTTTTT. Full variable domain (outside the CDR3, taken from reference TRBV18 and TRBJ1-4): NAGVMQNPRHLVRRRGQEARLRCSPMKGHSHVYWYRQLPEEGLKFMVYLQKENIIDESGMPKERFSAEFPKEGPSILRIQQVVRGDSAAYFCASSPGGARSNEKLFFGSGTQLSVL.

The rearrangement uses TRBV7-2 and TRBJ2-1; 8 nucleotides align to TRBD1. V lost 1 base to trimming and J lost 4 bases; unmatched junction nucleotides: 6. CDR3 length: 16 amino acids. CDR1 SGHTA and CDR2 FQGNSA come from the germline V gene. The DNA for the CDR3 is TGTGCCAGCAGCTTAGAGGGGACAGGAACATACAATGAGCAGTTCTTC. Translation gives CASSLEGTGTYNEQFF.

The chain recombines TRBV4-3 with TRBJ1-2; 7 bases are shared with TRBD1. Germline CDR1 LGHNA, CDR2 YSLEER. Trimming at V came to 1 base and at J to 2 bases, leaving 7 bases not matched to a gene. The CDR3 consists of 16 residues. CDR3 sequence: CASSQASTGLNYGYTF. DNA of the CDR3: TGCGCCAGCAGCCAAGCCTCGACAGGGCTAAACTATGGCTACACCTTC.

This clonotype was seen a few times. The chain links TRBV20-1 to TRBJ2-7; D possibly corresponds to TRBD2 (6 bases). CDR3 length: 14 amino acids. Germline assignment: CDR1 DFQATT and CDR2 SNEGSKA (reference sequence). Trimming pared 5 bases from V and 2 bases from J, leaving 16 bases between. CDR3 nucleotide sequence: TGCAGTGCTTCTCTAGCGACATCGACCTACGAGCAGTACTTC. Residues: CSASLATSTYEQYF.

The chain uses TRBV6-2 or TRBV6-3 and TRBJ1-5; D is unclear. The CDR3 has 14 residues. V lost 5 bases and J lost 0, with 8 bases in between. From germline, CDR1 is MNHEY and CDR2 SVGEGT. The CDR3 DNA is TGTGCCAGCAGTAAGGACGGTAGCAATCAGCCCCAGCATTTT. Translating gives CASSKDGSNQPQHF.

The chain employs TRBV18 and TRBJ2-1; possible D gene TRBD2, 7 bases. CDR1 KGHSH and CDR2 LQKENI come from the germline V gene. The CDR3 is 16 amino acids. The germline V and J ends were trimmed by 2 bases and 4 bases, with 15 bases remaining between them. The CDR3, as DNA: TGTGCCAGCTCACCAAATCGGGGGGCGGAGTACAATGAGCAGTTCTTC. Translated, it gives CASSPNRGAEYNEQFF.